This entry lists 26 T cell receptor beta chains sequenced from one sample in a study of T cell responses to AZD1222 COVID-19 vaccine. Assay: immunoSEQ multiplex PCR; the TCRdb copy retains only in-frame clones and omits some. The table shows tens of thousands of clones, with 75% to 90% occurring only once. Sequencing used peripheral blood, obtained 28 days after the second AZD1222 dose. These receptor sequences come from an adult who received the AZD1222 COVID-19 vaccine.

V gene TRBV6-6 combines with J gene TRBJ1-1; 7 bases fit TRBD1. Per germline, CDR1 MNHNY and CDR2 SVGAGI (reference sequence). The CDR3 is made up of 15 amino acids. V shed 0 bases and J 1 base; nucleotides not matched to a gene: 2. The CDR3 sequence: CASSYSYRGNTEAFF. CDR3 DNA sequence: TGTGCCAGCAGTTACTCGTACAGGGGGAACACTGAAGCTTTCTTT.

The rearrangement uses TRBV7-2 and TRBJ1-1, with 7 bases identical to TRBD1. J was trimmed by 1 base and V by 5 bases; bases with no gene match: 1. Germline V gene data show CDR1 as SGHTA and CDR2 as FQGNSA. The CDR3 length is 13 residues. The CDR3 here is CASSQGGNTEAFF. CDR3 sequence (DNA): TGTGCCAGCAGCCAGGGGGGGAACACTGAAGCTTTCTTT. Full variable domain (remainder filled in from reference TRBV7-2 and TRBJ1-1): GAGVSQSPSNKVTEKGKDVELRCDPISGHTALYWYRQSLGQGLEFLIYFQGNSAPDKSGLPSDRFSAERTGGSVSTLTIQRTQQEDSAVYLCASSQGGNTEAFFGQGTRLTVV.

V and J are TRBV4-1 and TRBJ2-1; D is ambiguous. The CDR3 contains 16 residues. Per germline, CDR1 MGHRA and CDR2 YSYEKL. With 3 bases removed from V and 7 bases from J, the gap between germline ends came to 19 bases. DNA of the CDR3: TGCGCCAGCAGCCAGGACCATAATGCCTTAAGGAATGAGCAGTTCTTC. Amino acid sequence: CASSQDHNALRNEQFF.

This clone was found a few times. The chain links TRBV6-1 to TRBJ1-1, with D tentatively TRBD1 (5 bases). V was pared by 2 bases and J by 6 bases, with 19 bases between. The germline V gene has CDR1 MNHNS and CDR2 SASEGT. This CDR3 contains 16 residues. CDR3 residues: CASSERGRRRTAEAFF. For the CDR3, the DNA is TGTGCCAGCAGTGAAAGGGGACGAAGGCGAACAGCTGAAGCTTTCTTT.

This chain links TRBV29-1 with TRBJ2-5; 8 bases fit TRBD1. The trim removed 4 bases at V and 4 bases at J, leaving 8 bases unmatched. Germline CDR1 SQVTM, CDR2 ANQGSEA. The length of the CDR3 is 14 residues. The CDR3 is CSVAGQGAGETQYF. For the CDR3, the DNA is TGCAGCGTTGCGGGCCAGGGGGCCGGAGAGACCCAGTACTTC.

The chain combines TRBV3-1 (or the pseudogene TRBV3-2) with TRBJ2-3; possible D gene TRBD2, 6 bases. The germline V and J ends were trimmed by 2 bases and 1 base, with 10 bases remaining between them. Germline V CDR1 and CDR2: LGHDT, YNNKEL (reference sequence). The CDR3 totals 15 residues. CDR3 coding DNA: TGTGCCAGCAGCCAATCATCTAGCGGCACAGATACGCAGTATTTT. It encodes CASSQSSSGTDTQYF.

This CDR3 reads CASSLVGLGGQGYNEQFF. CDR3 sequence (DNA): TGTGCCAGCAGCTTAGTGGGTCTCGGAGGACAGGGGTACAATGAGCAGTTCTTC. The genes are TRBV7-6 and TRBJ2-1; 9 nucleotides align to TRBD1. Germline trimming cut 1 base from V and 4 bases from J; bases unmatched to any gene: 11. This CDR3 has 18 amino acids. Germline V gene lookup returns CDR1 SGHVS and CDR2 FNYEAQ.

J is TRBJ1-4 and V is TRBV7-2, with 12 nucleotides matching TRBD1. The V gene's germline CDR1 is SGHTA and CDR2 FQGNSA. The length of the CDR3 is 18 residues. V dropped 4 bases and J dropped 2; count of bases not matched to a gene: 8. Written as DNA, the CDR3 is TGTGCCAGCAGCTCCGGGGACAGGGGGCCGATGACTAATGAAAAACTGTTTTTT. Amino acids: CASSSGDRGPMTNEKLFF. The variable domain in full, with the rest retrieved from reference TRBV7-2 and TRBJ1-4, is GAGVSQSPSNKVTEKGKDVELRCDPISGHTALYWYRQSLGQGLEFLIYFQGNSAPDKSGLPSDRFSAERTGGSVSTLTIQRTQQEDSAVYLCASSSGDRGPMTNEKLFFGSGTQLSVL.

The CDR3 loop reads CALNRVPYGYTF. Written as DNA, the CDR3 is TGTGCCTTAAACAGGGTTCCTTATGGCTACACCTTC. This chain connects TRBV30 to TRBJ1-2; a possible D gene is TRBD1 (6 bases). CDR3 size: 12 residues. V was pared by 7 bases and J by 5 bases, with 14 bases between. Germline V gene data show CDR1 as GTSNPN and CDR2 as SVGIG (reference sequence).

The genes are TRBV3-1 (or the pseudogene TRBV3-2) and TRBJ1-1; D is unresolved. This CDR3 comprises 15 residues. Trimming shortened V by 0 bases and J by 6 bases, and 14 bases separated the two germline ends. Germline assignment: CDR1 LGHDT and CDR2 YNNKEL (reference sequence). This chain's CDR3 is CASSQEPQEKAEAFF. The CDR3, as DNA: TGTGCCAGCAGCCAAGAACCTCAGGAAAAAGCTGAAGCTTTCTTT.

V is TRBV5-1 and J is TRBJ2-2, with no clear D. The V end lost 1 base, the J end lost 2 bases, and 0 bases lay between the germline ends. CDR1 is SGHRS and CDR2 is YFSETQ in the germline V gene. The length of the CDR3 is 12 residues. CDR3 protein: CASSLNTGELFF. CDR3 DNA: TGCGCCAGCAGCTTGAACACCGGGGAGCTGTTTTTT.

This clone was found once. The chain couples TRBV15 to TRBJ1-1, with D possibly matching TRBD1 (6 bases). This CDR3 region has 13 residues. V lost 0 bases and J 7 bases, leaving 9 bases between the germline ends. Germline V gives CDR1 LNHNV, CDR2 YYDKDF (reference sequence). In DNA form, the CDR3 reads TGTGCCACCAGCAGAGATCTGGACAGTGAAGCTTTCTTT. Translating it yields CATSRDLDSEAFF. The full variable domain, in which reference TRBV15 and TRBJ1-1 provide the parts outside the CDR3, is DAMVIQNPRYQVTQFGKPVTLSCSQTLNHNVMYWYQQKSSQAPKLLFHYYDKDFNNEADTPDNFQSRRPNTSFCFLDIRSPGLGDTAMYLCATSRDLDSEAFFGQGTRLTVV.

In its sample, this clone was seen once. The V gene is TRBV7-3, the J gene TRBJ1-3, with 8 bases identical to TRBD1. The CDR3 spans 18 residues. The V and J ends lost 4 bases and 4 bases, in that order; junction bases with no gene match: 15. Looked up from germline, CDR1 is SGHTA and CDR2 is FQGTGA. The chain's CDR3 is CASSSDRVHAIVGNTIYF. CDR3 bases: TGTGCCAGCAGCTCGGACAGGGTTCATGCCATAGTAGGAAACACCATATATTTT.

This sequence joins TRBV13 and TRBJ2-7, with D possibly TRBD1 on 6 matching bases. The CDR3 extends over 14 amino acids. Looked up from germline, CDR1 is PRHDT and CDR2 is FYEKMQ (reference sequence). Trimming pared 3 bases from V and 4 bases from J, leaving 13 bases between. The CDR3 loop reads CASSFWDKNYEQYF. The CDR3 DNA reads as TGTGCCAGCAGCTTCTGGGACAAAAATTACGAGCAGTACTTC.

The J gene is TRBJ2-5, the V gene TRBV7-9; D unclear. Germline CDR1 reads SEHNR; CDR2 reads FQNEAQ (reference sequence). The CDR3 is made up of 15 amino acids. The V and J ends lost 1 base and 5 bases respectively, with 14 bases between them. The CDR3 DNA follows: TGTGCCAGCAGCTTAGTTTCCAGGCGTCCGGAGACCCAGTACTTC. This codes for CASSLVSRRPETQYF.

The gene calls are TRBV27 and TRBJ2-2, with 7 bases aligning to TRBD2. The CDR3 is 14 residues long. Germline V gives CDR1 MNHEY, CDR2 SMNVEV (reference sequence). V was pared by 3 bases and J by 8 bases, with 6 bases of the junction left unmatched. CDR3 protein: CASSFGAAGGELFF. The CDR3 bases are TGTGCCAGCAGTTTTGGGGCAGCGGGAGGGGAGCTGTTTTTT.

The J gene is TRBJ2-7, the V gene TRBV30; 9 bases agree with TRBD1. The CDR3 is 15 amino acids. J gave up 2 bases and V 0 bases, and 5 bases lay outside the gene matches. Germline values: CDR1 GTSNPN, CDR2 SVGIG (reference sequence). The DNA for the CDR3 is TGTGCCTGGAGTGTATGGGGACAGGGAACCTACGAGCAGTACTTC. The encoded protein is CAWSVWGQGTYEQYF.

This clone has only a few counts. The V gene is TRBV12-3 or TRBV12-4, the J gene TRBJ2-2; D is uncertain. The CDR3 totals 13 residues. V lost 6 bases and J 4 bases, leaving 9 bases between the germline ends. DNA of the CDR3: TGTGCCAGCAGCCGTTTTACCACCGGGGAGCTGTTTTTT. Its protein product is CASSRFTTGELFF.

In this sample, this clone turned up once. The rearrangement joins TRBV20-1 to TRBJ2-7; D gene ambiguous. The V end was cut by 4 bases, the J end by 2 bases, with 6 bases between. In germline, CDR1 is DFQATT, CDR2 SNEGSKA (reference sequence). This CDR3 region has 11 residues. The chain's CDR3 is CSATVAYEQYF. As DNA, the CDR3 is TGCAGTGCTACAGTAGCCTACGAGCAGTACTTC.

The chain combines TRBV3-1 (or the pseudogene TRBV3-2) with TRBJ2-2, with 8 bases lining up with TRBD2. The germline CDR1 and CDR2 sequences are LGHDT and YNNKEL (reference sequence). J lost 0 bases, V lost 0 bases, and 9 bases had no gene match. The CDR3 spans 19 residues. The CDR3 sequence is CASSQDRWREATNTGELFF. The DNA of the CDR3 is TGTGCCAGCAGCCAAGATCGGTGGCGGGAGGCCACGAACACCGGGGAGCTGTTTTTT.

The rearrangement uses TRBV7-9 and TRBJ2-1; D is perhaps TRBD2 (5 bases). CDR3 length equals 15 residues. The V gene's germline CDR1 is SEHNR and CDR2 FQNEAQ (reference sequence). The V and J ends lost 3 bases and 10 bases respectively, with 19 bases between them. CDR3 sequence: CASSLAGSAGLEQFF. CDR3 DNA: TGTGCCAGCAGCTTGGCGGGTAGTGCTGGTTTAGAGCAGTTCTTC.

This CDR3 is CASSQTGGRTIEQFF. CDR3 in DNA: TGTGCCAGCAGTCAAACAGGGGGTCGTACAATAGAGCAGTTCTTC. V usage is TRBV6-6 and J usage is TRBJ2-1; TRBD1 aligns across 8 bases. The CDR3 runs to 15 residues. Looked up from germline, CDR1 is MNHNY and CDR2 is SVGAGI (reference sequence). V gave up 5 bases and J gave up 10 bases; unmatched junction bases: 13.

The chain uses TRBV6-5 and TRBJ1-1, with 8 bases matching TRBD1. Germline V gene sequence: CDR1 MNHEY, CDR2 SVGAGI. This CDR3 has 14 residues. Trimming took 6 bases from V and 4 from J; bases not matched to a gene: 7. Here the CDR3 DNA reads TGTGCCAGCAGAAGGGACAGGTTTGGCACTGAAGCTTTCTTT. Translating gives CASRRDRFGTEAFF.

V usage is TRBV6-5 and J usage is TRBJ1-1, with D hard to call. V lost 6 bases and J lost 1, with 12 bases in between. Germline lookup yields CDR1 MNHEY and CDR2 SVGAGI. The CDR3 covers 14 residues. Here the CDR3 reads CASRPHNKNTEAFF. The CDR3 nucleotides read TGTGCCAGCAGACCACATAACAAGAACACTGAAGCTTTCTTT.

V is TRBV20-1 and J is TRBJ1-1; D is unclear. V dropped 3 bases and J dropped 5 bases, with 7 bases sitting between them. This CDR3 has 11 residues. Germline loops: CDR1 DFQATT, CDR2 SNEGSKA (reference sequence). CDR3 nucleotide sequence: TGCAGTGCTAGGAAGGCTACTGAAGCTTTCTTT. This encodes CSARKATEAFF.

The chain is built from TRBV27 and TRBJ2-1, with 13 nucleotides matching TRBD2. CDR3 length equals 14 residues. Germline CDR1 and CDR2: MNHEY and SMNVEV (reference sequence). V dropped 7 bases and J dropped 6; count of bases not matched to a gene: 3. CDR3: CASTGLAGVNEQFF. CDR3 nucleotide sequence: TGTGCCAGCACCGGACTAGCGGGAGTCAATGAGCAGTTCTTC.